Here is one T cell receptor (beta chain) with its context. What it binds is unknown. The sample is drawn from a study of T cell responses to AZD1222 COVID-19 vaccine. Clones were read by immunoSEQ multiplex PCR, and TCRdb kept only the in-frame ones, dropping some. The sample carries approximately 85,000 clones, 80% to 90% recorded once. The study, taken as a whole, reports: The repertoires were collected only after the peak T cell response. At 160-218 and 743-854, vaccine-associated CD4 TCRs were dominant, and they spanned spike.

Germline lookup yields CDR1 ENHRY and CDR2 SYGVKD. This CDR3 region has 14 residues. Trimming cost V 4 bases and J 1 base, with 10 bases left between them. This receptor was obtained from an adult in good health. The specimen was peripheral blood, collected on day 0 of AZD1222 vaccination. The chain has TRBV10-3 and TRBJ1-1; no clear D gene. In nucleotides, the CDR3 is TGTGCCATCAGTGGGTCCCAGGAGAACACTGAAGCTTTCTTT. This encodes CAISGSQENTEAFF.